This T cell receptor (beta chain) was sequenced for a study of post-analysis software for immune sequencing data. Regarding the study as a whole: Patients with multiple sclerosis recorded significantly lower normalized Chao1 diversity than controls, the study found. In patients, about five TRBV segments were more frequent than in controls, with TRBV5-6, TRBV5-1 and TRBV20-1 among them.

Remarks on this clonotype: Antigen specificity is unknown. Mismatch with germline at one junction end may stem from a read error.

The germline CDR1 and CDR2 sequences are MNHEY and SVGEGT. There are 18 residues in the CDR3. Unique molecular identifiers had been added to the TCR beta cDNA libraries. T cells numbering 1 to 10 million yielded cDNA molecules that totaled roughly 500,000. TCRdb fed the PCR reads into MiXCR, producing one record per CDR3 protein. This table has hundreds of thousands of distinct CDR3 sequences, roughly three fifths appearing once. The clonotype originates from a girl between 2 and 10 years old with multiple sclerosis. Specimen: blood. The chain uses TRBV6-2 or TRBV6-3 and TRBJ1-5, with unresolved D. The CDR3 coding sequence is TGCGCCAGCAGTTCACCCTTCGTGGAGGATATTAGCAATCAGCCCCAGCATTTT. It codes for CASSSPFVEDISNQPQHF.